One sample yielded the 15 T cell receptor beta chains listed below, sequenced in a study of blood T cell repertoires in COVID-19. Only in-frame clones appear in the TCRdb table, and some are missing; sequencing was by immunoSEQ multiplex PCR. The sample lists roughly 410,000 clones; around 87% were seen once. The source material was peripheral blood. These receptors all stem from a woman in her fifties or sixties with COVID-19, enrolled during active disease.

V gene TRBV19 combines with J gene TRBJ1-2, with D maybe TRBD1 (5 bases). CDR1 is LNHDA, CDR2 SQIVND, per germline (reference sequence). With 3 bases removed from V and 8 bases from J, the gap between germline ends came to 13 bases. The CDR3 is made up of 13 amino acids. DNA for the CDR3: TGTGCCAGTAGTATCCTGGACATTGGCGGCTACACCTTC. It encodes CASSILDIGGYTF.

This rearrangement joins TRBV15 to TRBJ2-3; TRBD2 is a possible D gene (6 bases). The germline V gene has CDR1 LNHNV and CDR2 YYDKDF (reference sequence). The germline V and J ends were trimmed by 2 bases and 1 base, with 10 bases remaining between them. The CDR3 is 15 residues long. CDR3 sequence (DNA): TGTGCCACCAGCAGAAGTCCTAGCGGCACAGATACGCAGTATTTT. Encoded protein: CATSRSPSGTDTQYF.

J is TRBJ1-1 and V is TRBV15; D remains ambiguous. V lost 0 bases, J lost 0 bases, and 5 bases lay in between. This CDR3 is built from 14 residues. Germline V gives CDR1 LNHNV, CDR2 YYDKDF (reference sequence). CDR3 region: CATSRDTVNTEAFF. The CDR3 bases are TGTGCCACCAGCAGAGATACGGTGAACACTGAAGCTTTCTTT.

The V and J genes are TRBV2 and TRBJ2-7, with 7 bases lining up with TRBD1. CDR3 size: 14 residues. J lost 1 base, V lost 2 bases, and 2 bases had no gene match. Germline V CDR1 and CDR2: SNHLY, FYNNEI. CDR3 coding DNA: TGTGCCAGCAGTGAACAGACAGGGTCCTACGAGCAGTACTTC. As protein: CASSEQTGSYEQYF. Together with reference TRBV2 and TRBJ2-7, the CDR3 gives the full variable domain: EPEVTQTPSHQVTQMGQEVILRCVPISNHLYFYWYRQILGQKVEFLVSFYNNEISEKSEIFDDQFSVERPDGSNFTLKIRSTKLEDSAMYFCASSEQTGSYEQYFGPGTRLTVT.

CDR3 loop: CASSQVGAMSTDTQYF. The CDR3 DNA reads TGCGCCAGCAGCCAAGTAGGAGCGATGAGCACAGATACGCAGTATTTT. This chain uses TRBV4-1 with TRBJ2-3; D call uncertain. The CDR3 extends over 16 amino acids. Trimming stripped 1 base from V and 0 bases from J, with 11 bases between. CDR1 is MGHRA, CDR2 YSYEKL, per germline.

The chain has TRBV5-1 and TRBJ2-1; 10 positions agree with TRBD1. Trimming took 0 bases from V and 5 from J; bases not matched to a gene: 2. This CDR3 is 15 amino acids long. Germline V gene sequence: CDR1 SGHRS, CDR2 YFSETQ. CDR3 sequence (DNA): TGCGCCAGCAGCTTGGTAGGGACAGGGGACAATGAGCAGTTCTTC. It translates to CASSLVGTGDNEQFF.

The chain has TRBV11-1 and TRBJ2-1; 7 bases map to TRBD2. CDR3 length: 15 amino acids. Trimming cost V 5 bases and J 2 bases; bases outside gene matches: 6. The germline V gene encodes CDR1 SGHAT and CDR2 FQDESV (reference sequence). The CDR3 sequence is CASSGNRGAYNEQFF. DNA of the CDR3: TGTGCCAGCAGCGGGAACCGGGGGGCCTACAATGAGCAGTTCTTC. The full variable domain, its missing parts supplied by reference TRBV11-1 and TRBJ2-1, is EAEVAQSPRYKITEKSQAVAFWCDPISGHATLYWYRQILGQGPELLVQFQDESVVDDSQLPKDRFSAERLKGVDSTLKIQPAELGDSAMYLCASSGNRGAYNEQFFGPGTRLTVL.

The rearrangement joins TRBV4-2 to TRBJ2-2; D call uncertain. There are 13 residues in the CDR3. V lost 4 bases and J lost 3, with 6 bases in between. Germline CDR1 reads LGHNA; CDR2 reads YNFKEQ. CDR3 coding DNA: TGTGCCAGCAGCCCTCAGGACACCGGGGAGCTGTTTTTT. Translating it yields CASSPQDTGELFF.

This clone was found a few times. The J gene is TRBJ2-7, the V gene TRBV4-2; TRBD1 matches at 10 bases. Germline V gene sequence: CDR1 LGHNA, CDR2 YNFKEQ. The V gene end was trimmed by 1 base and the J gene end by 3 bases; junction bases not matched to a gene: 12. The CDR3 has 18 residues. The CDR3 DNA follows: TGTGCCAGCAGCCAAGGGGCCCGTCCCGGGACAGGGGTCTACGAGCAGTACTTC. Translated, it gives CASSQGARPGTGVYEQYF.

This chain uses TRBV21-1 with TRBJ2-7; the D segment call TRBD1 is taken from the table without a DNA check. TRBV21-1 has pseudogene status. The CDR3 loop spans 14 amino acids. The CDR3 spells CASSKEGERYEQYF. In DNA, the CDR3 is TGTGCCAGCAGCAAAGAGGGGGAGAGATACGAGCAGTACTTC.

This chain links TRBV6-1 with TRBJ1-2; a possible D gene is TRBD1 (5 bases). Germline values: CDR1 MNHNS, CDR2 SASEGT. V dropped 2 bases and J dropped 1 base, with 17 bases sitting between them. The CDR3 covers 17 residues. The CDR3 loop is CASSERSLGLVNYGYTF. CDR3 nucleotides: TGTGCCAGCAGTGAAAGGTCCCTGGGGCTTGTTAACTATGGCTACACCTTC.

The J gene is TRBJ1-3, the V gene TRBV7-2, with 7 positions matching TRBD1. The length of the CDR3 is 16 residues. Per the germline V gene, CDR1 is SGHTA and CDR2 is FQGNSA. V lost 5 bases to trimming and J lost 0 bases; unmatched junction nucleotides: 7. CDR3 DNA sequence: TGTGCCAGCAGCGCTGGAGGGGGCGGCTCTGGAAACACCATATATTTT. Translated, it gives CASSAGGGGSGNTIYF.

The V gene is TRBV5-1, the J gene TRBJ2-2; TRBD1 matches 9 bases. V lost 0 bases, J lost 6 bases, and 15 bases stayed unmatched. CDR1 is SGHRS, CDR2 YFSETQ, per germline. The CDR3 extends over 19 amino acids. For the CDR3, the DNA is TGCGCCAGCAGCTTGGTATATCCGGGACAGGGACTCGGGCCCGGGGAGCTGTTTTTT. Translating gives CASSLVYPGQGLGPGELFF.

The V call is TRBV20-1, the J call TRBJ1-2; weak D call: TRBD1 (5 bases). Germline CDR1 and CDR2: DFQATT and SNEGSKA (reference sequence). CDR3 size: 11 residues. The germline V and J ends were trimmed by 3 bases and 5 bases, with 7 bases remaining between them. CDR3 coding DNA: TGCAGTGCTAGGACAGAGTATGGCTACACCTTC. This encodes CSARTEYGYTF.

The rearrangement links TRBV27 to TRBJ1-1, with TRBD1 matching over 8 bases. Looked up from germline, CDR1 is MNHEY and CDR2 is SMNVEV (reference sequence). Unmatched junction bases numbered 2, after V lost 4 bases and J lost 1 base. The CDR3 has 14 amino acids. The CDR3 loop reads CASSSGGWNTEAFF. The CDR3 DNA sequence: TGTGCCAGCAGTTCAGGGGGCTGGAACACTGAAGCTTTCTTT.